This TCR beta chain was identified in a study of beta chain features in type 1 diabetes. Study-wide points: All four CD4+ subsets from Type 1 diabetes patients carried moderately but significantly shorter TCRB CDR3s.

The CDR3 is 11 residues long. Trimming cost V 10 bases and J 8 bases, with 12 bases left between them. CDR1 is MDHEN and CDR2 is SYDVKM in the germline V gene. Worth noting for this clone: Its antigen is currently unknown.

Reverse transcribing all isolated RNA meant expressed TCRB transcripts were sequenced. Some clones are missing from TCRdb's copy, which holds only in-frame ones; the method was immunoSEQ multiplex PCR. The table includes 900,000 or so clones, 17% detected once. Sorting based on CD45RO/CCR7/CD25/CD127/CD95/CD27 separated CD4+ naive, central memory, regulatory and stem cell-like memory cells. The sequencing input was naive CD4+ T cells from blood. The genes are TRBV28 and TRBJ2-1; D is unclear. The TCR sequence derives from a woman younger than 35 in good health. For the CDR3, the DNA is TGTGCCACCAACCTACGTGATGAGCAGTTCTTC. It translates to CATNLRDEQFF.